This T cell receptor (beta chain) was captured by sequencing in a study of early T cells in non-severe SARS-CoV-2 infection. In TCRdb, the 5' RACE reads were re-called with MiXCR into one record per CDR3 protein. The repertoire includes around 55,000 distinct CDR3 sequences, under 15% of them detected once, and 1.4% sits in the top ten. Study-level findings and limits: Anti-spike CD8 specificities were favored by VDJdb matching, whose results missed private and CD4 specificities.

CDR3 length equals 17 residues. The V gene's germline CDR1 is DFQATT and CDR2 SNEGSKA (reference sequence). Trimming cost V 1 base and J 7 bases, with 23 bases left between them. Many counts were recorded for this clonotype. Antigen specificity is unknown. Sequenced: whole blood. The chain employs TRBV20-1 and TRBJ2-4; weak D call: TRBD1 (6 bases). This TCR came from an adult who was a healthcare worker with PCR-confirmed SARS-CoV-2 infection or an uninfected control (not recorded which). The CDR3 coding sequence is TGCAGTGCTAGAGGCCCCCCCCCGGAAGGGGGAAGGAACATTCAGTACTTC. It codes for CSARGPPPEGGRNIQYF.